The T cell receptor (beta chain) under discussion was sequenced for a study of cytomegalovirus exposure and HLA in healthy donors. With 1 base removed from V and 8 bases from J, the gap between germline ends came to 9 bases. Germline V gene sequence: CDR1 MGHRA, CDR2 YSYEKL. The CDR3 spans 13 residues. In the PCR, 60 Vbeta and 13 Jbeta primers were used. Profiling relied on immunoSEQ multiplex PCR, and the TCRdb table lists in-frame clones only, not all of them. Among 140,000 or so clones, around 80% were seen once, and the ten largest hold under 10%. Findings and caveats of the study: Across HLA loci, a later analysis found differing TCR association rates, with DRB1 most and HLA-C fewest.

As regards this clone: What it binds is unknown.

The J gene is TRBJ2-1, the V gene TRBV4-1, with unresolved D. The receptor comes from a woman aged 60 to 75 in good health and CMV-seropositive. The specimen sequenced was PBMCs. The CDR3 DNA reads as TGCGCCAGCAGCCAAGTGAACAGCCATGAGCAGTTCTTC. Its protein is CASSQVNSHEQFF.